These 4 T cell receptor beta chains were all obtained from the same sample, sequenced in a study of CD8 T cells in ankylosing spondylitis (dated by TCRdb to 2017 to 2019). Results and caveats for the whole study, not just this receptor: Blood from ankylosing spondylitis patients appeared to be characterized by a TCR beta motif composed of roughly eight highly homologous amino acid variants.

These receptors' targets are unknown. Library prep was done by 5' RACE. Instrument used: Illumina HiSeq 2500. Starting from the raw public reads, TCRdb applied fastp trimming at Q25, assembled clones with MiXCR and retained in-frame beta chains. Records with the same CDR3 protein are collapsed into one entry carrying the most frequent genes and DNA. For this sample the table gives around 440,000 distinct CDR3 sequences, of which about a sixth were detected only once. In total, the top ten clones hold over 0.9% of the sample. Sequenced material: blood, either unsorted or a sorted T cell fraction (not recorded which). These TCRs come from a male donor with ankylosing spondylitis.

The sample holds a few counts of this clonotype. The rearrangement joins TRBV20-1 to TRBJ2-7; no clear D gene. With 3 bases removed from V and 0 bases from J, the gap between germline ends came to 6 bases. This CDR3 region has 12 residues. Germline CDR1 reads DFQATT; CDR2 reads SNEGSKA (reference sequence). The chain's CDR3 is CSARADSYEQYF. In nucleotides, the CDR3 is TGCAGTGCTAGGGCAGACTCCTACGAGCAGTACTTC.

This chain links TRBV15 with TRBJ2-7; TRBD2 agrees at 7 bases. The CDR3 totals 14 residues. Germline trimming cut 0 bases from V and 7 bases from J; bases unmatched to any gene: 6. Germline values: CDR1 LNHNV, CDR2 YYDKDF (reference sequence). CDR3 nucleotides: TGTGCCACCAGCAGAGATCAGCGGGGTAGGGAGCAGTACTTC. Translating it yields CATSRDQRGREQYF.

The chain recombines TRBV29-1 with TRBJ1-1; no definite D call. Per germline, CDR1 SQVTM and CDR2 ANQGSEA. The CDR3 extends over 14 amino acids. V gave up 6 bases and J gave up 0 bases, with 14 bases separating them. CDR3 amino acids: CSVNLRTMNTEAFF. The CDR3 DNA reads TGCAGCGTCAACCTCCGAACCATGAACACTGAAGCTTTCTTT.

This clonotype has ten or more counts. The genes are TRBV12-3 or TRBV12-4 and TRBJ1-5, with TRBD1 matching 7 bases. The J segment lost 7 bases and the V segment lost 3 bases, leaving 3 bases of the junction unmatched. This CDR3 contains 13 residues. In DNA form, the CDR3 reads TGTGCCAGCAGTTTGGAGGGGGCCCAGCCCCAGCATTTT. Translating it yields CASSLEGAQPQHF.